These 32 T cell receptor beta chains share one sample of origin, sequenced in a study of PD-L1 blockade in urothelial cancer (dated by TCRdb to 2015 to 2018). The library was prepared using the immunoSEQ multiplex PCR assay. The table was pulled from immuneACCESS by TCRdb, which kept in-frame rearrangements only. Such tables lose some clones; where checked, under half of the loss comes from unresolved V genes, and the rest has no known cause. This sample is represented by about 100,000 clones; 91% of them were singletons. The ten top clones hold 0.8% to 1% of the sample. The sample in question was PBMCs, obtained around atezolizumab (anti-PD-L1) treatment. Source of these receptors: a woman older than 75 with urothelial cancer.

The CDR3 here is CASSQGWGPGLDYNEQFF. DNA for the CDR3: TGCGCCAGCAGCCAAGGATGGGGACCGGGACTAGACTACAATGAGCAGTTCTTC. The chain joins TRBV4-1 to TRBJ2-1; 8 bases agree with TRBD2. The CDR3 is 18 residues long. J lost 3 bases, V lost 1 base, and 11 bases had no gene match. Germline V gene data show CDR1 as MGHRA and CDR2 as YSYEKL.

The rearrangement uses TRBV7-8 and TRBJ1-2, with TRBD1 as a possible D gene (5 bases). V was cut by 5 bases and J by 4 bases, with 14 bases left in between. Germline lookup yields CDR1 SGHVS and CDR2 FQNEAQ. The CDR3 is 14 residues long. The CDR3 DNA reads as TGTGCCAGCAGCACGGACCCGGGGGGCTATGGCTACACCTTC. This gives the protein CASSTDPGGYGYTF.

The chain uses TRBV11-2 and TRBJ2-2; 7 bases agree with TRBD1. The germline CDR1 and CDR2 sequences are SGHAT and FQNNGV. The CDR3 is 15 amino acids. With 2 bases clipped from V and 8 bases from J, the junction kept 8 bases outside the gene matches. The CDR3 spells CASSLRGPTGGELFF. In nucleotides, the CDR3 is TGTGCCAGCAGCTTAAGGGGCCCGACAGGGGGGGAGCTGTTTTTT. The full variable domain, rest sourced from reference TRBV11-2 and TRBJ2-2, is EAGVAQSPRYKIIEKRQSVAFWCNPISGHATLYWYQQILGQGPKLLIQFQNNGVVDDSQLPKDRFSAERLKGVDSTLKIQPAKLEDSAVYLCASSLRGPTGGELFFGEGSRLTVL.

The CDR3 region is CASSLKGAHNTEAFF. In DNA, the CDR3 is TGTGCCAGCAGTCTCAAGGGGGCTCATAACACTGAAGCTTTCTTT. The gene calls are TRBV27 and TRBJ1-1, with TRBD1 matching 7 bases. CDR3 length equals 15 residues. Losses at the gene ends were 5 bases for V and 2 bases for J; bases not matched to a gene: 8. Germline loops: CDR1 MNHEY, CDR2 SMNVEV (reference sequence).

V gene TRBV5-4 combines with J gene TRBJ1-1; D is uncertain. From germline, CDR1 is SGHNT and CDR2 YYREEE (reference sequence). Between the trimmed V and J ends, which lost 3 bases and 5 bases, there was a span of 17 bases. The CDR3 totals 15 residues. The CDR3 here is CASSSLGNSGTEAFF. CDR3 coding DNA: TGTGCCAGCAGCTCATTGGGGAACTCGGGGACTGAAGCTTTCTTT.

DNA of the CDR3: TGTGCCAGCAGCCAACCCCCCCGGACGGGGTCGAAGCAGTTCTTC. It encodes CASSQPPRTGSKQFF. This sequence joins TRBV6-5 and TRBJ2-1, with D maybe TRBD2 (5 bases). This CDR3 contains 15 residues. V was cut by 6 bases and J by 11 bases, with 23 bases left in between. CDR1 is MNHEY, CDR2 SVGAGI, per germline.

The CDR3, as DNA: TGTGCCAGCTCACCACGGGAAGGGAGTCAGCCCCAGCATTTT. Translated, it gives CASSPREGSQPQHF. The V gene is TRBV18, the J gene TRBJ1-5; no clear D. The V gene's germline CDR1 is KGHSH and CDR2 LQKENI. The V end lost 1 base, the J end lost 6 bases, and 10 bases lay between the germline ends. The CDR3 consists of 14 residues. The entire variable domain, with the rest obtained from reference TRBV18 and TRBJ1-5, is as follows: NAGVMQNPRHLVRRRGQEARLRCSPMKGHSHVYWYRQLPEEGLKFMVYLQKENIIDESGMPKERFSAEFPKEGPSILRIQQVVRGDSAAYFCASSPREGSQPQHFGDGTRLSIL.

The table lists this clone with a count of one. The CDR3 sequence: CASSSLGDSNQPQHF. The CDR3 bases are TGTGCCAGCAGCTCCTTGGGCGATAGCAATCAGCCCCAGCATTTT. The rearrangement uses TRBV6-5 and TRBJ1-5, with D uncertain. The CDR3 is made up of 15 amino acids. V was shortened by 6 bases and J by 0 bases, with 12 bases between the two germline ends. Germline lookup yields CDR1 MNHEY and CDR2 SVGAGI.

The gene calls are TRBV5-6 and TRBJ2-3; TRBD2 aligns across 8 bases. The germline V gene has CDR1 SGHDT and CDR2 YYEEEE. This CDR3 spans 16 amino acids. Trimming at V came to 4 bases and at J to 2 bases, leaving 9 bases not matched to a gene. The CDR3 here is CASSPPGTRPTDTQYF. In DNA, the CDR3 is TGTGCCAGCAGCCCGCCAGGGACTAGACCCACAGATACGCAGTATTTT.

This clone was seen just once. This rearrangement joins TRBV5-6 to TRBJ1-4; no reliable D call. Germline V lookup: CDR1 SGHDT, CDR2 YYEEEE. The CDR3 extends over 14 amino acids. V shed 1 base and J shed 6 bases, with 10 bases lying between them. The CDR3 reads CASSLRSADEKLFF. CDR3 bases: TGTGCCAGCAGCTTGAGGTCCGCGGATGAAAAACTGTTTTTT.

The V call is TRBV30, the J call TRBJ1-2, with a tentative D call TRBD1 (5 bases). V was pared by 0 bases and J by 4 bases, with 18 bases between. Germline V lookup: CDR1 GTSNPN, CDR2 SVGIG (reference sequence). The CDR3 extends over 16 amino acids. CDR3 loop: CAWSVLLGGAGYGYTF. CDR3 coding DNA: TGTGCCTGGAGTGTACTGTTAGGAGGGGCCGGCTATGGCTACACCTTC.

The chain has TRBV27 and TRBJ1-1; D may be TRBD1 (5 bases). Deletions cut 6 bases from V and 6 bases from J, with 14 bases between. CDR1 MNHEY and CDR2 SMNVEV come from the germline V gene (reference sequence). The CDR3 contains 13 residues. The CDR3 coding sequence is TGTGCCAGCAGCCATGCGGGGGTAGCTGAAGCTTTCTTT. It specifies CASSHAGVAEAFF.

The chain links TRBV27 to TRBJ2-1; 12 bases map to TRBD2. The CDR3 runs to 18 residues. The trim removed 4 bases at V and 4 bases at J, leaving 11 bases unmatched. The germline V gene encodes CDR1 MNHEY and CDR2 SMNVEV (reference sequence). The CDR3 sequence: CASSSTSGRTPLYNEQFF. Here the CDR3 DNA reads TGTGCCAGCAGTTCCACTAGCGGGAGGACGCCGCTTTACAATGAGCAGTTCTTC.

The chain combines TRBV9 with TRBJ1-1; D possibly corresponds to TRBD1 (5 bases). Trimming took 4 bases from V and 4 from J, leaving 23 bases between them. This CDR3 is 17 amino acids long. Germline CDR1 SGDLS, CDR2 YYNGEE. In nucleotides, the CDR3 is TGTGCCAGCAGCCTCCGACCCTGGGGGGGGGTGGCCACTGAAGCTTTCTTT. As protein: CASSLRPWGGVATEAFF.

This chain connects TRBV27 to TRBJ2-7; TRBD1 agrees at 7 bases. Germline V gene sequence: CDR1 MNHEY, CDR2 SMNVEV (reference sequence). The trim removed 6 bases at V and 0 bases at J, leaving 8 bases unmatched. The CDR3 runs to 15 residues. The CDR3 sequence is CASRPTGTSSYEQYF. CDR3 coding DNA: TGTGCCAGCAGACCGACAGGGACCAGCTCCTACGAGCAGTACTTC.

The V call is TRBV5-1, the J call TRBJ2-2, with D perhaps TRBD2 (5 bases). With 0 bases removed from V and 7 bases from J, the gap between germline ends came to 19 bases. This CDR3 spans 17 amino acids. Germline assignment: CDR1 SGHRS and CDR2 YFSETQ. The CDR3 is CASSLGAAAGLVGELFF. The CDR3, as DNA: TGCGCCAGCAGCTTGGGGGCAGCGGCCGGTTTGGTCGGGGAGCTGTTTTTT.

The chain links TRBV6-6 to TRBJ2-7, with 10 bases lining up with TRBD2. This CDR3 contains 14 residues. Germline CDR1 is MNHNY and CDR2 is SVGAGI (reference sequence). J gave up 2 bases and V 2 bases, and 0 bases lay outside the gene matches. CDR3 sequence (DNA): TGTGCCAGCAGTTACAGCGGGAGGGCCTACGAGCAGTACTTC. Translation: CASSYSGRAYEQYF.

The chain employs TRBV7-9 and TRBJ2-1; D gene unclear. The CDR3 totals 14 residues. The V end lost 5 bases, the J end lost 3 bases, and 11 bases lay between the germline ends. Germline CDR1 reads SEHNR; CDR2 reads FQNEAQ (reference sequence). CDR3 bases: TGTGCCAGCAGCCCGCCCCCGGGCTACAATGAGCAGTTCTTC. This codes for CASSPPPGYNEQFF.

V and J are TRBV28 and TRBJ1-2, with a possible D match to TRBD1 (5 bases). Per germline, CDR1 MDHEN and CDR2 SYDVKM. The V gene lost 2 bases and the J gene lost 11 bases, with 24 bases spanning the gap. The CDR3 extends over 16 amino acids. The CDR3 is CASSLDSTGRMEGYTF. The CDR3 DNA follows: TGTGCCAGCAGTTTAGACAGCACTGGCAGGATGGAGGGATACACCTTC.

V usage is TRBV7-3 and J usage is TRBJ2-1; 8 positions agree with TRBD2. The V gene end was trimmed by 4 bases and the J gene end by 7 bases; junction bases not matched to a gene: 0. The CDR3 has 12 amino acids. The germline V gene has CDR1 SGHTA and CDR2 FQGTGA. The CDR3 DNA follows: TGTGCCAGCAGCTCTAGCGGGAATGAGCAGTTCTTC. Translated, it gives CASSSSGNEQFF.

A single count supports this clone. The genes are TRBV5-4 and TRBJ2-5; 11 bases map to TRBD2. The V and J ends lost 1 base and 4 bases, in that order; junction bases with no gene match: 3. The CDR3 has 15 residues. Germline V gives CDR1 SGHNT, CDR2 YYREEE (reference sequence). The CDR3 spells CASSLPGLAGETQYF. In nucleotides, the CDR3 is TGTGCCAGCAGCTTGCCCGGACTAGCGGGAGAGACCCAGTACTTC.

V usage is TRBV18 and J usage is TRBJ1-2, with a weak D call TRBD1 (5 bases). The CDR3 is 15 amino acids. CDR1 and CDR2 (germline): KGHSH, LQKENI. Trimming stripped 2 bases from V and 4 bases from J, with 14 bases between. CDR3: CASSPESGRVYGYTF. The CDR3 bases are TGTGCCAGCTCACCAGAATCGGGCAGGGTCTATGGCTACACCTTC.

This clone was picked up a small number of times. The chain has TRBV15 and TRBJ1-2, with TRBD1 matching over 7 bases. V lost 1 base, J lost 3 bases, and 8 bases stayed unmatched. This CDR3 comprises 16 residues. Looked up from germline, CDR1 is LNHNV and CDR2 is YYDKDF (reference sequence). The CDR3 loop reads CATSRVSAGGDYGYTF. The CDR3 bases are TGTGCCACCAGCAGAGTTTCGGCAGGGGGAGACTATGGCTACACCTTC. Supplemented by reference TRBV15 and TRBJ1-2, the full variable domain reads DAMVIQNPRYQVTQFGKPVTLSCSQTLNHNVMYWYQQKSSQAPKLLFHYYDKDFNNEADTPDNFQSRRPNTSFCFLDIRSPGLGDTAMYLCATSRVSAGGDYGYTFGSGTRLTVV.

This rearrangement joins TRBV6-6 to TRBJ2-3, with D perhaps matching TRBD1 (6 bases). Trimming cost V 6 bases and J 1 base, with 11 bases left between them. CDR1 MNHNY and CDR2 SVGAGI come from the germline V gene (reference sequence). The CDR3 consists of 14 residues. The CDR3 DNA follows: TGTGCCAGCAGACAGGGTTCCGGCACAGATACGCAGTATTTT. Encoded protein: CASRQGSGTDTQYF.

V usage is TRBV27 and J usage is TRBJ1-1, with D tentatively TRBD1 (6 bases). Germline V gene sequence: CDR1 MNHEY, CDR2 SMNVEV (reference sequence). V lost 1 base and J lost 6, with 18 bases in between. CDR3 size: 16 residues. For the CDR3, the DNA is TGTGCCAGCAGTTTATTCGCTGAGGGGGGGCTTGCTGAAGCTTTCTTT. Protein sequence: CASSLFAEGGLAEAFF.

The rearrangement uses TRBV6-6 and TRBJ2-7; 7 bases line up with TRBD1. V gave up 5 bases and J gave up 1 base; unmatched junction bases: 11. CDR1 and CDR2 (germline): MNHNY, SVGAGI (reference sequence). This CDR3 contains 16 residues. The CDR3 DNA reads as TGTGCCAGCAGTCATACGACAGGGACCGCGTCCTACGAGCAGTACTTC. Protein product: CASSHTTGTASYEQYF.

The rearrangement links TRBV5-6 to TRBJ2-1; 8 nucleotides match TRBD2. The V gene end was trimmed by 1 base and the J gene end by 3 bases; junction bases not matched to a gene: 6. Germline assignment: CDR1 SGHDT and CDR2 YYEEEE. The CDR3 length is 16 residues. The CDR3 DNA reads TGTGCCAGCAGCTTGAGGGGGGGACTAGTCTACAATGAGCAGTTCTTC. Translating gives CASSLRGGLVYNEQFF.

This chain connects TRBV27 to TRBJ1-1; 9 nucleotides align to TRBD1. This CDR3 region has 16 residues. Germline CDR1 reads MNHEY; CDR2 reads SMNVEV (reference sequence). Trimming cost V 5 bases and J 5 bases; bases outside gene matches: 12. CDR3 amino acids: CASSQTTGGGRTEAFF. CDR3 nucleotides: TGTGCCAGCAGTCAGACTACAGGGGGCGGTCGGACTGAAGCTTTCTTT.

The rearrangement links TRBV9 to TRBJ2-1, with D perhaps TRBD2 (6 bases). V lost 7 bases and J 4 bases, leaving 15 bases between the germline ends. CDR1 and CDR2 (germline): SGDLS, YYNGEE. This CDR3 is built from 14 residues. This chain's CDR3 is CASGDGRGYNEQFF. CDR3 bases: TGTGCCAGCGGGGACGGGAGAGGGTACAATGAGCAGTTCTTC.

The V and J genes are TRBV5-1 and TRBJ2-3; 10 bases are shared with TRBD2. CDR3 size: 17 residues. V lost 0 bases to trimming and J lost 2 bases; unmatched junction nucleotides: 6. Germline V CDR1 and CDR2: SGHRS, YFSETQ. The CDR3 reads CASSLVGSGRSTDTQYF. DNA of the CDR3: TGCGCCAGCAGCTTGGTCGGTAGCGGGAGGTCCACAGATACGCAGTATTTT.

The CDR3 DNA reads TGCGCCAGCAGCCCGACAGTGAACACCGGGGAGCTGTTTTTT. It yields the protein CASSPTVNTGELFF. The chain joins TRBV5-1 to TRBJ2-2, with a tentative D call TRBD1 (5 bases). The CDR3 is 14 residues long. Germline assignment: CDR1 SGHRS and CDR2 YFSETQ. The V gene lost 4 bases and the J gene lost 1 base, with 8 bases spanning the gap. The full variable domain, in which reference TRBV5-1 and TRBJ2-2 provide the parts outside the CDR3, is KAGVTQTPRYLIKTRGQQVTLSCSPISGHRSVSWYQQTPGQGLQFLFEYFSETQRNKGNFPGRFSGRQFSNSRSEMNVSTLELGDSALYLCASSPTVNTGELFFGEGSRLTVL.

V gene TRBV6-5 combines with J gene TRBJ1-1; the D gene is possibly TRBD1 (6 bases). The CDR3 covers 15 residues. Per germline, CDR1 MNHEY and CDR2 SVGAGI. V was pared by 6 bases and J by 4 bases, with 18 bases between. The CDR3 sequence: CASRRGTLSLTEAFF. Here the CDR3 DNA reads TGTGCCAGCAGACGTGGGACACTCTCTCTCACTGAAGCTTTCTTT.